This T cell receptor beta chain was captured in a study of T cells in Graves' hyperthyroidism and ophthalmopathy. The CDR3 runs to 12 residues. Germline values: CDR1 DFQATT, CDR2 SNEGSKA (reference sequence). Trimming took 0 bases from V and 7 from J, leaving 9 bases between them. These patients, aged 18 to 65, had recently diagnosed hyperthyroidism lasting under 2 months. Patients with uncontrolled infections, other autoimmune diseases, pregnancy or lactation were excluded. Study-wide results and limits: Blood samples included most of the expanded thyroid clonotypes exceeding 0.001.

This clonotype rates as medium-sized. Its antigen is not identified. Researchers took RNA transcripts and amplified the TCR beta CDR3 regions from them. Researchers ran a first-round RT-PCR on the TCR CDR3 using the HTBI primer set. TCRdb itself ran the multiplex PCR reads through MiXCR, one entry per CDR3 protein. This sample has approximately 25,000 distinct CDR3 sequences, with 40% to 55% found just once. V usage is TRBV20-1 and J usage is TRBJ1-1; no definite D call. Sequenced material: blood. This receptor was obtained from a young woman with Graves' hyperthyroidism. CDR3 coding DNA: TGCAGTGCTAGAGAGCAGCGAGATGAAGCTTTCTTT. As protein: CSAREQRDEAFF.